The 7 T cell receptor beta chains given below trace back to one sample, sequenced in a study of T cell responses to AZD1222 COVID-19 vaccine. TCRdb's copy holds only in-frame clones and misses some; the assay was immunoSEQ multiplex PCR. Among over 35,000 clones listed, roughly 77% were seen once. The specimen comprised peripheral blood, sampled 28 days after the second dose of the MenACWY control vaccine. The receptors shown here come from an adult who received the MenACWY meningococcal vaccine as a control.

This clone was observed a single time. The chain combines TRBV27 with TRBJ1-5; TRBD1 is a possible D gene (6 bases). CDR1 and CDR2 (germline): MNHEY, SMNVEV (reference sequence). The ends were cut back, 5 bases at V and 1 base at J, with 18 bases in the middle. The length of the CDR3 is 17 residues. The CDR3 here is CASSPYQGMGSNQPQHF. The CDR3 coding sequence is TGTGCCAGCAGTCCTTACCAGGGGATGGGGAGCAATCAGCCCCAGCATTTT.

J is TRBJ2-5 and V is TRBV28, with TRBD2 matching over 9 bases. The CDR3 has 19 residues. J was trimmed by 1 base and V by 4 bases; bases with no gene match: 16. Germline V CDR1 and CDR2: MDHEN, SYDVKM. CDR3 sequence: CASSSRVGFAGGPQETQYF. The CDR3 DNA reads as TGTGCCAGCAGTTCCCGAGTGGGCTTTGCGGGAGGGCCCCAAGAGACCCAGTACTTC.

CDR3 DNA: TGTGCCAGCAGCCGAGGGACAGTACAAGAGTACTTC. It codes for CASSRGTVQEYF. This chain uses TRBV12-3 or TRBV12-4 with TRBJ2-4; 7 nucleotides agree with TRBD1. The trim removed 6 bases at V and 14 bases at J, leaving 10 bases unmatched. This CDR3 contains 12 residues.

Worth noting for this clone: Other DNA sequences of this sample code for an identical CDR3. The chain uses TRBV2 and TRBJ1-1; unclear D gene. Trimming left V 3 bases short and J 4 bases short, with 6 bases between. Germline V lookup: CDR1 SNHLY, CDR2 FYNNEI. The CDR3 consists of 12 residues. The CDR3 DNA is TGTGCCAGCAGTGACAGGACCACTGAAGCTTTCTTT. It encodes CASSDRTTEAFF.

V and J are TRBV5-5 and TRBJ1-3; D is undetermined. CDR3 length: 15 amino acids. Between the trimmed V and J ends, which lost 8 bases and 0 bases, there was a span of 15 bases. Germline V lookup: CDR1 SGHKS, CDR2 YYEKEE (reference sequence). For the CDR3, the DNA is TGTGCCAGTCGTCGCGGTAGTACCTCTGGAAACACCATATATTTT. As protein: CASRRGSTSGNTIYF.

This chain joins TRBV3-1 (or the pseudogene TRBV3-2) and TRBJ2-1; TRBD2 aligns across 9 bases. There are 14 residues in the CDR3. Germline CDR1 is LGHDT and CDR2 is YNNKEL (reference sequence). J was trimmed by 3 bases and V by 6 bases; bases with no gene match: 3. The CDR3 reads CASRGSGSYNEQFF. CDR3 nucleotides: TGTGCCAGCAGGGGTAGCGGGAGCTACAATGAGCAGTTCTTC.

The V and J genes are TRBV10-1 and TRBJ1-5, with D hard to call. Germline V gives CDR1 WNHNN, CDR2 SYGVQD (reference sequence). This CDR3 comprises 12 residues. V dropped 5 bases and J dropped 0 bases, with 2 bases sitting between them. In nucleotides, the CDR3 is TGCGCCAGCAGTCATAGCAATCAGCCCCAGCATTTT. It encodes CASSHSNQPQHF.